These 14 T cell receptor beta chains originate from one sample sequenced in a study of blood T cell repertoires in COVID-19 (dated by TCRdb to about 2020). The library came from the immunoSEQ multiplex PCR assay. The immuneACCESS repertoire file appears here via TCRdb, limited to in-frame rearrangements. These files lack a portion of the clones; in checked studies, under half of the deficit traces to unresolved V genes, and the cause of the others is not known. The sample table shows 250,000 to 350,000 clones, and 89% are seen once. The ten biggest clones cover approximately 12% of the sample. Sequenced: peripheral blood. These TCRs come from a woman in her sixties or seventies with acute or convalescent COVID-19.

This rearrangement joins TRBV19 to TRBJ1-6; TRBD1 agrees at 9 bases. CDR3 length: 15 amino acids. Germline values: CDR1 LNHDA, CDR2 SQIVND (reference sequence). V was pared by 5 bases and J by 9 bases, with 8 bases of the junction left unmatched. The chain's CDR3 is CASSSRTGEFSPLHF. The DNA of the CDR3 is TGTGCCAGTAGTTCCCGGACAGGGGAGTTTTCACCCCTCCACTTT.

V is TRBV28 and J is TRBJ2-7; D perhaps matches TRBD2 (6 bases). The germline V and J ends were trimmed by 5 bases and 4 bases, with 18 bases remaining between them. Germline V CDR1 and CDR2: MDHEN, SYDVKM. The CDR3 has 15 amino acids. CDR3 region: CASSPYSGGRYEQYF. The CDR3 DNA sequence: TGTGCCAGCAGTCCGTACTCCGGGGGAAGGTACGAGCAGTACTTC.

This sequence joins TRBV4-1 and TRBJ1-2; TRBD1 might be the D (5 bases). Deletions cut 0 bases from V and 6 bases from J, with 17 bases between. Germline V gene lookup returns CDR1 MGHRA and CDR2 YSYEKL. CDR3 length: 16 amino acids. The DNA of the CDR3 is TGCGCCAGCAGCCAAGATGGTGTAGTTGGAGGGGATGGCTACACCTTC. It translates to CASSQDGVVGGDGYTF.

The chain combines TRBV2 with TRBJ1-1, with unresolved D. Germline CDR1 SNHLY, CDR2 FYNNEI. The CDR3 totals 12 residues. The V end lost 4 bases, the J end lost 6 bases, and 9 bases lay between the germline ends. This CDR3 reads CASSVRLSEAFF. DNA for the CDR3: TGTGCCAGCAGTGTTCGGTTGTCTGAAGCTTTCTTT.

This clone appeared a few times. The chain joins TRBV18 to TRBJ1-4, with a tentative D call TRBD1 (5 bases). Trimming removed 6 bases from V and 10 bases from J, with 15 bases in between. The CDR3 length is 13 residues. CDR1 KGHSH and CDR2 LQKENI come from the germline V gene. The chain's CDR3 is CASSQDQGGKLFF. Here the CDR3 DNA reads TGTGCCAGCTCTCAGGACCAGGGCGGAAAACTGTTTTTT.

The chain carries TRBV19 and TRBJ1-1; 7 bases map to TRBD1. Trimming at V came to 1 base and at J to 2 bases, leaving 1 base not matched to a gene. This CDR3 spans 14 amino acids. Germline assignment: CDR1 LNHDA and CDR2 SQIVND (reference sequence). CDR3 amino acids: CASSIGDSNTEAFF. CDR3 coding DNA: TGTGCCAGTAGTATAGGGGACAGCAACACTGAAGCTTTCTTT.

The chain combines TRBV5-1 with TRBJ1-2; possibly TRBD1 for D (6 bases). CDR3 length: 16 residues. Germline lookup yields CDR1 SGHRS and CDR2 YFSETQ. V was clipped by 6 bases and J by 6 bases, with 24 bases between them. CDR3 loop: CASTIYGTPNGDGYTF. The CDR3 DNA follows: TGCGCCAGCACGATTTACGGGACACCCAACGGTGATGGCTACACCTTC.

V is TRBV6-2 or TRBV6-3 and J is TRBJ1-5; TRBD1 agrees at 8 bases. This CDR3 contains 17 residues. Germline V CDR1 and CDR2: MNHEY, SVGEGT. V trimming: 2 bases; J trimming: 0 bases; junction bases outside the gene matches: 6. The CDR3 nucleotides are TGTGCCAGCAGTTACGTTCGACAGGGGTATAGCAATCAGCCCCAGCATTTT. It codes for CASSYVRQGYSNQPQHF.

The CDR3 DNA follows: TGCGCCAGCAGTCTGGGCAACCCTGAAGCTTTCTTT. Its protein product is CASSLGNPEAFF. V is TRBV5-1 and J is TRBJ1-1, with no clear D. The V end lost 5 bases, the J end lost 6 bases, and 11 bases lay between the germline ends. The CDR3 is 12 residues long. The germline V gene encodes CDR1 SGHRS and CDR2 YFSETQ.

The chain's CDR3 is CASRGLGSPLHF. In DNA form, the CDR3 reads TGTGCCAGCAGGGGGCTGGGTTCACCCCTCCACTTT. The chain uses TRBV14 and TRBJ1-6, with D possibly matching TRBD1 (5 bases). Trimming removed 6 bases at V and 9 bases at J, with 9 bases between. The CDR3 totals 12 residues. CDR1 and CDR2 from the germline V gene are SGHDN and FVKESK. The variable domain in full, completed from reference TRBV14 and TRBJ1-6, reads EAGVTQFPSHSVIEKGQTVTLRCDPISGHDNLYWYRRVMGKEIKFLLHFVKESKQDESGMPNNRFLAERTGGTYSTLKVQPAELEDSGVYFCASRGLGSPLHFGNGTRLTVT.

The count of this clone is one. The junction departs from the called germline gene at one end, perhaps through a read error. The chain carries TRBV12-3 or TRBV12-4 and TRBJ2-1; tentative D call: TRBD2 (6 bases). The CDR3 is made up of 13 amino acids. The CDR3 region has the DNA TGTGCCAGCAGTTTAGGCTTCGGGACTCACTCAGTCTTC. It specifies CASSLGFGTHSVF.

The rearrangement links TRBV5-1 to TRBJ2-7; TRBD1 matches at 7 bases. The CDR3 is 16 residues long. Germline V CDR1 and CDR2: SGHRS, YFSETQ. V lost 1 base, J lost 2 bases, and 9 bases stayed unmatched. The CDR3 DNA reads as TGCGCCAGCAGCTTGCGGTCGGGACAGCTCCCCTACGAGCAGTACTTC. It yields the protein CASSLRSGQLPYEQYF. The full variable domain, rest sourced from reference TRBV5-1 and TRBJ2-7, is KAGVTQTPRYLIKTRGQQVTLSCSPISGHRSVSWYQQTPGQGLQFLFEYFSETQRNKGNFPGRFSGRQFSNSRSEMNVSTLELGDSALYLCASSLRSGQLPYEQYFGPGTRLTVT.

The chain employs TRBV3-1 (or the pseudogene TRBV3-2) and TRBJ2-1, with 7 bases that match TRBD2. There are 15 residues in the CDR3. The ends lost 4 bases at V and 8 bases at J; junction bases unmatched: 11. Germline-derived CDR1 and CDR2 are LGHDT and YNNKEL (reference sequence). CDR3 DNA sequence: TGTGCCAGCAGCCCTCTAGCGGTCCGGCACTATGAGCAGTTCTTC. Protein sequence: CASSPLAVRHYEQFF.

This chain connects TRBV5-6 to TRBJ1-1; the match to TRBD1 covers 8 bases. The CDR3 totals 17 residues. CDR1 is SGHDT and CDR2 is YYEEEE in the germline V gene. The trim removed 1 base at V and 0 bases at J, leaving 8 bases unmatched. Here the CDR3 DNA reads TGTGCCAGCAGCTTGCCTGGGACAGGACGGGTGAACACTGAAGCTTTCTTT. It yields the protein CASSLPGTGRVNTEAFF.